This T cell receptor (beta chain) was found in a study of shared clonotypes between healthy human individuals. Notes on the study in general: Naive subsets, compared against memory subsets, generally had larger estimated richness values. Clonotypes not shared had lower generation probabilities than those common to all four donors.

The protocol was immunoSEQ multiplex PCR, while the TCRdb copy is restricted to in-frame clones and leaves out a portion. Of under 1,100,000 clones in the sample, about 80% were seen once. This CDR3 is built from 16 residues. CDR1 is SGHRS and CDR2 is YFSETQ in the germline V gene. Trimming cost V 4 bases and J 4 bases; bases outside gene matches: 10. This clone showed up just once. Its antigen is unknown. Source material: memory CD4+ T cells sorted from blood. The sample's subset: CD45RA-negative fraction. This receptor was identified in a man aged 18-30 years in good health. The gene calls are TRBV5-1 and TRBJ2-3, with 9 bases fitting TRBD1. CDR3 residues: CASSIGTGNNPDTQYF. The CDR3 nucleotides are TGCGCCAGCAGCATAGGGACAGGGAATAATCCAGATACGCAGTATTTT.